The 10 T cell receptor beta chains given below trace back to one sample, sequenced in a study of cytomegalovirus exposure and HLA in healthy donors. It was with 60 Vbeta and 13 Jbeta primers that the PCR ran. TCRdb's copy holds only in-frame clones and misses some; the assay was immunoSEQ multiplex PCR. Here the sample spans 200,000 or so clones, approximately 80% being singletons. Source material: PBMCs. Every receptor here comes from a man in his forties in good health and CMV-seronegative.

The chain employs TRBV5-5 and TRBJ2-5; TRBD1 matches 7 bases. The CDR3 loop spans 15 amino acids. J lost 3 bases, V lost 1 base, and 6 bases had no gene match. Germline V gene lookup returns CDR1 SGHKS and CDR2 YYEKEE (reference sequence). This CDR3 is CASSLWQGEKETQYF. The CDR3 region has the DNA TGTGCCAGCAGCTTGTGGCAGGGGGAAAAAGAGACCCAGTACTTC.

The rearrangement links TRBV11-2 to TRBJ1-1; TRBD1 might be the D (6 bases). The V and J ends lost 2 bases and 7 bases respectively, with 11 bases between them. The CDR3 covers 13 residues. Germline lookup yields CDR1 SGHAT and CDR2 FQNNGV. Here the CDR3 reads CASSLRDNLEAFF. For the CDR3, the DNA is TGTGCCAGCAGCTTAAGGGACAACCTTGAAGCTTTCTTT.

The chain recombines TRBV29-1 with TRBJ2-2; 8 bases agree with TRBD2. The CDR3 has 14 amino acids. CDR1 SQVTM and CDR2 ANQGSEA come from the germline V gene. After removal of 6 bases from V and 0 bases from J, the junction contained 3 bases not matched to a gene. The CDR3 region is CSVAGGPNTGELFF. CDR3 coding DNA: TGCAGCGTCGCGGGGGGCCCGAACACCGGGGAGCTGTTTTTT.

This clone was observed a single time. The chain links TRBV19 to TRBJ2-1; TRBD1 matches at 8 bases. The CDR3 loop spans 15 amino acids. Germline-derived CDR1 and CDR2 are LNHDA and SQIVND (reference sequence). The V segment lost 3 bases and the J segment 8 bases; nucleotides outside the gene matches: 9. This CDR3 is CASSMEGTGGDEQFF. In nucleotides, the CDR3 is TGTGCCAGTAGTATGGAAGGGACAGGAGGGGATGAGCAGTTCTTC.

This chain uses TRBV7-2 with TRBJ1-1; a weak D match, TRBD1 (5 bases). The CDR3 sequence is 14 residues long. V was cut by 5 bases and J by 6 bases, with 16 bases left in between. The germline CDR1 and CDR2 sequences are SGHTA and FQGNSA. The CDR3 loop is CASSPPGGSAEAFF. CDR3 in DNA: TGTGCCAGCAGCCCCCCGGGGGGGTCTGCTGAAGCTTTCTTT. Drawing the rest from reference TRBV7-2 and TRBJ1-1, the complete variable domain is GAGVSQSPSNKVTEKGKDVELRCDPISGHTALYWYRQSLGQGLEFLIYFQGNSAPDKSGLPSDRFSAERTGGSVSTLTIQRTQQEDSAVYLCASSPPGGSAEAFFGQGTRLTVV.

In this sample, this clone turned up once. In DNA, the CDR3 is TGTGCCAGTAGTATAGGACAGGGTATGGATACGCAGTATTTT. Its protein product is CASSIGQGMDTQYF. The chain couples TRBV19 to TRBJ2-3; 7 positions match TRBD1. Germline loops: CDR1 LNHDA, CDR2 SQIVND (reference sequence). The CDR3 totals 14 residues. Trimming removed 1 base from V and 6 bases from J; junction bases left unmatched: 4.

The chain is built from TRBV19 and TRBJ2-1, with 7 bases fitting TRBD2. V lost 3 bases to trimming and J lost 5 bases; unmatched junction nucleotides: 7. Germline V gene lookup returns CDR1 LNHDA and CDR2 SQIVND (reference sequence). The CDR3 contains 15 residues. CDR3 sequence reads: CASSISRGRNNEQFF. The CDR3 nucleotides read TGTGCCAGTAGTATCTCGCGGGGGAGAAACAATGAGCAGTTCTTC.

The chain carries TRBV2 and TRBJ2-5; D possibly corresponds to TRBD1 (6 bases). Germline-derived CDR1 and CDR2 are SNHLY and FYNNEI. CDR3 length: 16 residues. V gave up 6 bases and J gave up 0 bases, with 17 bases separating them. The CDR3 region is CASRDSLTLDQETQYF. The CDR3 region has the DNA TGTGCCAGCAGGGACAGTTTAACTCTAGACCAAGAGACCCAGTACTTC. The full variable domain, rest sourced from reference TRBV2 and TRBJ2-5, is EPEVTQTPSHQVTQMGQEVILRCVPISNHLYFYWYRQILGQKVEFLVSFYNNEISEKSEIFDDQFSVERPDGSNFTLKIRSTKLEDSAMYFCASRDSLTLDQETQYFGPGTRLLVL.

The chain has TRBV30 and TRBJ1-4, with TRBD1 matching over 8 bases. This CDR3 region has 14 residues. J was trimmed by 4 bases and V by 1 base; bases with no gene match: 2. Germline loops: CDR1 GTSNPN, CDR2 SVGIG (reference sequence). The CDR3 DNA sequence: TGTGCCTGGAGTGCCACAGGGGGTAATGAAAAACTGTTTTTT. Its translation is CAWSATGGNEKLFF.

This CDR3 is CASRPGGGPSYEQYF. The CDR3 coding sequence is TGTGCCAGCAGACCGGGGGGAGGGCCATCCTACGAGCAGTACTTC. The chain links TRBV27 to TRBJ2-7; the match to TRBD2 covers 7 bases. Germline assignment: CDR1 MNHEY and CDR2 SMNVEV (reference sequence). J was trimmed by 1 base and V by 6 bases; bases with no gene match: 9. This CDR3 contains 15 residues.